This entry concerns a single TCR beta chain. Its antigen is not identified. V dropped 2 bases and J dropped 1; count of bases not matched to a gene: 4. The CDR3 covers 15 residues. Germline V CDR1 and CDR2: SEHNR, FQNEAQ (reference sequence). This specimen comes from a study of human T cells and chemical hapten exposure. Looking at the study overall: The study traced per-sample TCR yield variation mainly to small differences in pooled library volumes. Study-wide findings and caveats: DPC sensitization left the count of TCRs above 1 in 1000 unchanged.

The authors' total RNA extraction used unfractionated whole blood. Each cDNA molecule in the library carried unique molecular identifiers. In the authors' workflow: Sample TCR counts, which ranged from 23,224 to 690,600, had a median of 95,638. TCRdb reprocessed the 5' RACE reads with MiXCR, giving one entry per CDR3 protein. The V and J calls, along with clone size, are taken from TCRdb and not from the paper's own processing. The data show 80,000 or so distinct CDR3 sequences, around a sixth seen once. V is TRBV7-9 and J is TRBJ2-5; 7 bases map to TRBD2. The TCR originated in a female donor in good health. The CDR3 DNA sequence: TGTGCCAGCAGCTTACGCGGGGGACTCCAAGAGACCCAGTACTTC. As protein: CASSLRGGLQETQYF.